Below, 29 T cell receptor beta chains from the same sample are listed, as sequenced in a study of CD8+CD57+ T cells in acquired aplastic anemia. Genomic DNA provided the template from which TCR beta VDJ and CDR3 profiles were obtained. TCRdb reanalysed the reads using MiXCR and keeps one entry per CDR3 protein. This sample has 150,000 to 200,000 distinct CDR3 sequences, with more than 45% found just once. All sequencing subjects had displayed CD8+CD57+ cell expansion on flow cytometry. What was sequenced was sorted CD4+, CD8+, or CD8+CD57+ T cells (not recorded which) from PBMCs. Receptor source: a human donor with aplastic anemia.

This chain connects TRBV19 to TRBJ2-1, with a tentative D call TRBD2 (6 bases). V lost 6 bases, J lost 7 bases, and 13 bases lay in between. CDR1 LNHDA and CDR2 SQIVND come from the germline V gene (reference sequence). The CDR3 contains 13 residues. CDR3 amino acids: CASSPESGNEQFF. CDR3 in DNA: TGTGCCAGTAGCCCCGAGAGCGGGAATGAGCAGTTCTTC. Using reference TRBV19 and TRBJ2-1 for the parts outside the CDR3, the full variable domain is DGGITQSPKYLFRKEGQNVTLSCEQNLNHDAMYWYRQDPGQGLRLIYYSQIVNDFQKGDIAEGYSVSREKKESFPLTVTSAQKNPTAFYLCASSPESGNEQFFGPGTRLTVL.

This clonotype has ten or more counts. The chain has TRBV4-3 and TRBJ1-5; the match to TRBD1 covers 9 bases. This CDR3 spans 15 amino acids. Germline loops: CDR1 LGHNA, CDR2 YSLEER. V lost 3 bases, J lost 6 bases, and 6 bases stayed unmatched. CDR3 residues: CASSQGQGSGQPQHF. CDR3 bases: TGCGCCAGCAGCCAGGGACAGGGCAGCGGTCAGCCCCAGCATTTT.

The gene calls are TRBV20-1 and TRBJ2-3; 7 bases match TRBD2. J gave up 4 bases and V 6 bases, and 16 bases lay outside the gene matches. From germline, CDR1 is DFQATT and CDR2 SNEGSKA (reference sequence). The CDR3 totals 16 residues. CDR3 amino acids: CSALNLAEKVADTQYF. The CDR3 DNA reads TGCAGTGCCCTGAATCTAGCGGAGAAGGTGGCAGATACGCAGTATTTT.

This sequence joins TRBV24-1 and TRBJ2-5, with 9 positions matching TRBD2. The CDR3 is 17 residues long. The V and J ends lost 3 bases and 0 bases, in that order; junction bases with no gene match: 7. Per the germline V gene, CDR1 is KGHDR and CDR2 is SFDVKD. CDR3 coding DNA: TGTGCCACCAGTGATGCGGGAGGGGAGGCGTACCAAGAGACCCAGTACTTC. It specifies CATSDAGGEAYQETQYF.

This clonotype appeared a single time. The DNA of the CDR3 is TGTGCCACCCAGGAGGGGGGTCTTATCTACGAGCAGTACTTC. Encoded protein: CATQEGGLIYEQYF. The chain carries TRBV2 and TRBJ2-7; D may match TRBD1 or TRBD2 (6 bases each). CDR1 and CDR2 (germline): SNHLY, FYNNEI. Trimming took 10 bases from V and 3 from J, leaving 19 bases between them. There are 14 residues in the CDR3.

With respect to this clonotype: Being one base from a much bigger clone, this may be a read error. V and J are TRBV5-1 and TRBJ1-4; D gene unclear. The CDR3 loop spans 16 amino acids. Germline V gene lookup returns CDR1 SGHRS and CDR2 YFSETQ. The CDR3 is CASSFSLAETNEKLLF. Here the CDR3 DNA reads TGCGCCAGCAGCTTTAGTCTCGCGGAAACTAATGAAAAACTGCTTTTT.

This rearrangement joins TRBV7-9 to TRBJ1-5; D gene unclear. Looked up from germline, CDR1 is SEHNR and CDR2 is FQNEAQ (reference sequence). The CDR3 is 14 amino acids. Trimming took 1 base from V and 2 from J, leaving 6 bases between them. This CDR3 reads CASSLGHGNQPQHF. CDR3 nucleotide sequence: TGTGCCAGCAGCTTAGGTCACGGCAATCAGCCCCAGCATTTT.

This clonotype has more than one count but fewer than ten. With a much larger clone just one base away, this may be a read error. CDR3 residues: CASSLPMAGELLF. In nucleotides, the CDR3 is TGTGCCAGCAGCCTGCCGATGGCCGGGGAGCTGCTTTTT. The chain recombines TRBV5-4 with TRBJ2-2; possibly TRBD2 for D (5 bases). Germline CDR1 and CDR2: SGHNT and YYREEE (reference sequence). The CDR3 length is 13 residues.

This chain uses TRBV24-1 with TRBJ2-7; tentatively, D is TRBD1 (6 bases). The ends were cut back, 3 bases at V and 4 bases at J, with 6 bases in the middle. Germline CDR1 reads KGHDR; CDR2 reads SFDVKD. The CDR3 runs to 12 residues. The chain's CDR3 is CATSDRGYEQYF. CDR3 bases: TGTGCCACCAGTGATAGGGGGTACGAGCAGTACTTC.

The chain recombines TRBV24-1 with TRBJ1-3; unclear D gene. Germline V gene data show CDR1 as KGHDR and CDR2 as SFDVKD. The CDR3 covers 14 residues. Trimming pared 4 bases from V and 0 bases from J, leaving 6 bases between. In DNA form, the CDR3 reads TGTGCCACCAGTGACCCCGGCTCTGGAAACACCATATATTTT. Its protein is CATSDPGSGNTIYF.

This sequence joins TRBV20-1 and TRBJ2-5; 8 bases line up with TRBD2. Germline values: CDR1 DFQATT, CDR2 SNEGSKA (reference sequence). This CDR3 has 12 residues. The CDR3 DNA follows: TGCGGAAACGGGCGGGGGGAGGAGACCCAGTACTTC. This encodes CGNGRGEETQYF.

This clonotype was counted at least ten times. The V call is TRBV4-2, the J call TRBJ2-7; D is possibly TRBD1 or TRBD2 (5 bases each). CDR3 length: 13 amino acids. Per the germline V gene, CDR1 is LGHNA and CDR2 is YNFKEQ. V lost 2 bases, J lost 11 bases, and 16 bases lay in between. The CDR3 region is CASSQLSGRVEYF. CDR3 sequence (DNA): TGTGCCAGCAGCCAATTGTCAGGGCGGGTGGAGTACTTC.

This clonotype was counted at least ten times. The rearrangement joins TRBV7-3 to TRBJ2-1; 8 nucleotides line up with TRBD2. J lost 8 bases, V lost 4 bases, and 13 bases had no gene match. Germline assignment: CDR1 SGHTA and CDR2 FQGTGA. The CDR3 runs 16 residues. DNA of the CDR3: TGTGCCAGCAGCTGGATCGGGACTAGTCGTGGTCATGAGCAGTTCTTC. This gives the protein CASSWIGTSRGHEQFF.

This chain links TRBV12-3 or TRBV12-4 with TRBJ2-3; D is possibly TRBD2 (6 bases). V lost 8 bases, J lost 0 bases, and 9 bases lay in between. The length of the CDR3 is 13 residues. The CDR3 loop is CASRGLSTDTQYF. In DNA form, the CDR3 reads TGTGCCAGCCGGGGACTGAGCACAGATACGCAGTATTTT.

To note about this clonotype: Lacking the conserved final phenylalanine or tryptophan, this CDR3 likely reflects a read error. V usage is TRBV15 and J usage is TRBJ1-1; no definite D call. The CDR3 covers 12 residues. Germline values: CDR1 LNHNV, CDR2 YYDKDF (reference sequence). Trimming pared 3 bases from V and 10 bases from J, leaving 12 bases between. The CDR3 loop is CATSRDVASAFL. The DNA for the CDR3 is TGTGCCACCAGCAGGGATGTGGCGTCAGCTTTCCTT.

This clonotype was observed many times. The rearrangement joins TRBV5-1 to TRBJ1-3; 9 nucleotides match TRBD1. Germline values: CDR1 SGHRS, CDR2 YFSETQ. The CDR3 spans 16 residues. V dropped 0 bases and J dropped 4; count of bases not matched to a gene: 5. The CDR3 DNA is TGCGCCAGCAGCTTGGGACAGGGGGTTGAAGGAAACACCATATATTTT. It encodes CASSLGQGVEGNTIYF.

In its sample, this clonotype was seen many times. This chain connects TRBV29-1 to TRBJ1-1; TRBD1 matches 8 bases. The V segment lost 7 bases and the J segment 3 bases; nucleotides outside the gene matches: 10. CDR1 is SQVTM and CDR2 is ANQGSEA in the germline V gene. The CDR3 consists of 14 residues. DNA for the CDR3: TGCAGCGCCGGACAGGGAGGCTTGGACACTGAAGCTTTCTTT. This translates into CSAGQGGLDTEAFF.

This chain uses TRBV29-1 with TRBJ2-7; 8 bases line up with TRBD1. Germline values: CDR1 SQVTM, CDR2 ANQGSEA. V trimming: 1 base; J trimming: 4 bases; junction bases outside the gene matches: 15. The CDR3 runs 17 residues. CDR3 in amino acids: CSVEGGGTGVYGYEQYF. The CDR3, as DNA: TGCAGCGTTGAAGGAGGAGGGACAGGCGTGTATGGGTACGAGCAGTACTTC.

This clonotype was counted ten times or more. This chain links TRBV5-1 with TRBJ2-2, with D perhaps assigned TRBD1 or TRBD2 (5 bases each). The V gene lost 3 bases and the J gene lost 3 bases, with 15 bases spanning the gap. CDR1 and CDR2 (germline): SGHRS, YFSETQ. CDR3 length equals 16 residues. CDR3 region: CASSWGRGVDTGELFF. The CDR3 DNA is TGCGCCAGCAGCTGGGGTCGGGGCGTGGACACCGGGGAGCTGTTTTTT.

J is TRBJ2-7 and V is TRBV5-6; TRBD2 agrees at 12 bases. Trimming took 1 base from V and 4 from J; bases not matched to a gene: 9. The CDR3 is made up of 17 amino acids. The germline CDR1 and CDR2 sequences are SGHDT and YYEEEE. The CDR3 reads CASSLYLAGGPGYEQYF. CDR3 DNA: TGTGCCAGCAGCTTGTATCTAGCGGGAGGGCCCGGATACGAGCAGTACTTC.

The sample holds many counts of this clonotype. This chain uses TRBV6-1 with TRBJ2-1; D is uncertain. Trimming left V 0 bases short and J 12 bases short, with 6 bases between. CDR3 size: 11 residues. Germline V CDR1 and CDR2: MNHNS, SASEGT. CDR3 region: CASSEAERQFF. DNA of the CDR3: TGTGCCAGCAGTGAAGCGGAGCGGCAGTTCTTC.

This clonotype was observed a few times. V and J are TRBV18 and TRBJ1-1; D may be TRBD1 (5 bases). V was clipped by 3 bases and J by 11 bases, with 16 bases between them. This CDR3 comprises 13 residues. The germline V gene encodes CDR1 KGHSH and CDR2 LQKENI. The CDR3 DNA sequence: TGTGCCAGCTCACCGGGGCTCACGGAGGTGGCTTTCTTT. Encoded protein: CASSPGLTEVAFF.

This clonotype came up a few times. The V gene is TRBV10-3, the J gene TRBJ1-2, with D unclear. Trimming pared 0 bases from V and 3 bases from J, leaving 8 bases between. The CDR3 is made up of 14 amino acids. Germline CDR1 ENHRY, CDR2 SYGVKD. The DNA for the CDR3 is TGTGCCATCAGTGAGTCGGTGGAGCACTATGGCTACACCTTC. Translation: CAISESVEHYGYTF.

The J gene is TRBJ2-7, the V gene TRBV20-1; TRBD1 is a possible D gene (6 bases). Germline V lookup: CDR1 DFQATT, CDR2 SNEGSKA (reference sequence). V lost 7 bases and J lost 0, with 10 bases in between. There are 12 residues in the CDR3. The chain's CDR3 is CSGGTNSYEQYF. For the CDR3, the DNA is TGCAGTGGTGGGACAAACTCCTACGAGCAGTACTTC.

This chain uses TRBV3-1 with TRBJ1-6; 10 bases are a match to TRBD1. V was clipped by 5 bases and J by 6 bases; unmatched bases: 4. There are 15 residues in the CDR3. The germline CDR1 and CDR2 sequences are LGHDT and YNNKEL (reference sequence). The CDR3 nucleotides are TGTGCCAGCAGCTCGGGACAGGGGTCTAATTCACCCCTCCACTTT. This codes for CASSSGQGSNSPLHF.

The chain combines TRBV7-6 with TRBJ2-2; maybe TRBD1 (6 bases). V was pared by 1 base and J by 0 bases, with 9 bases between. CDR3 length: 16 amino acids. The germline V gene encodes CDR1 SGHVS and CDR2 FNYEAQ. This chain's CDR3 is CASSLGGTTNTGELFF. CDR3 DNA: TGTGCCAGCAGCTTAGGGGGGACAACGAACACCGGGGAGCTGTTTTTT.

J is TRBJ1-2 and V is TRBV2, with D tentatively TRBD1 (6 bases). The CDR3 covers 13 residues. From germline, CDR1 is SNHLY and CDR2 FYNNEI. The ends were cut back, 7 bases at V and 4 bases at J, with 13 bases in the middle. Written as DNA, the CDR3 is TGTGCCAGCAACTCAAGGGGGGTCTATGGCTACACCTTC. This encodes CASNSRGVYGYTF.

Comments on this clonotype: A much more abundant neighbour one base away suggests this may be a read error. CDR3 sequence reads: CASSLGTGMSNQPQHF. DNA for the CDR3: TGTGCCAGCAGTCTGGGGACGGGGATGAGCAATCAGCCCCAGCATTTT. The rearrangement links TRBV5-5 to TRBJ1-5, with D tentatively TRBD1 (5 bases). The CDR3 totals 16 residues. CDR1 and CDR2 from the germline V gene are SGHKS and YYEKEE (reference sequence). With 5 bases removed from V and 1 base from J, the gap between germline ends came to 16 bases.

In this sample, this clonotype turned up many times. CDR3 amino acids: CASSPSGGGRNSPLHF. The CDR3 DNA reads TGTGCCAGCAGCCCTTCCGGGGGGGGCCGTAATTCACCCCTCCACTTT. This chain uses TRBV7-9 with TRBJ1-6; D perhaps matches TRBD1 (6 bases). The V gene lost 5 bases and the J gene lost 6 bases, with 17 bases spanning the gap. The CDR3 spans 16 residues. CDR1 and CDR2 from the germline V gene are SEHNR and FQNEAQ (reference sequence).